The entry that follows covers one T cell receptor (beta chain) sequence. Its antigen is as yet unknown. Amplification yielded TCR beta CDR3 regions, with RNA transcripts as the source. The TCR CDR3 first-round RT-PCR relied on the HTBI primer set. TCRdb reprocessed the multiplex PCR reads via MiXCR and lists one record per CDR3 protein. The table includes 300,000 to 400,000 distinct CDR3 sequences, approximately 17% detected once. This entry is derived from a study of T cells in Graves' hyperthyroidism and ophthalmopathy. In the study overall: Prior to any treatment, at the point of initial diagnosis, peripheral blood was collected.

Germline-derived CDR1 and CDR2 are MNHEY and SMNVEV (reference sequence). The CDR3 is made up of 13 amino acids. The ends were cut back, 8 bases at V and 6 bases at J, with 14 bases in the middle. Study-level findings and limits: Most clonotypes expanded in thyroid above 0.001 were likewise present in blood. Ophthalmopathy was identified by the model a median approximately 6.9 months ahead of onset. By a 13 V-J model, ophthalmopathy was set apart from stable hyperthyroidism.

The chain combines TRBV27 with TRBJ2-1; D might be TRBD2 (7 bases). What was sequenced was blood. The origin of this receptor is a man younger than 35 with Graves' ophthalmopathy. The CDR3 here is CASSRGGVNEQFF. The CDR3 nucleotides read TGTGCCAGCTCAAGGGGGGGGGTCAATGAGCAGTTCTTC.